This T cell receptor beta chain was profiled in a study of blood T cell repertoires in COVID-19. Across the study: Each recovered donor of Cohort 3 presented with two negative PCRs, clearance, or symptom resolution. From the United States, Italy and Spain came samples of acute and convalescent COVID-19.

Original processing notes: Amplification with reference gene primers provided the estimates of nucleated cell counts. The method was immunoSEQ multiplex PCR; TCRdb's version includes in-frame clones alone and lacks a portion of them. Clone size and the V and J calls come from that table; the DNA yielded D and trimming. The table records roughly 200,000 clones, about 86% of them present only once. With 2 bases clipped from V and 7 bases from J, the junction kept 2 bases outside the gene matches. The CDR3 sequence is 13 residues long. Germline CDR1 is SGHRS and CDR2 is YFSETQ. There are many counts of this clone. Participant-given clinical history determined each cohort assignment.

The source of this sequence is a woman aged 40 to 49 in a cohort exposed to, infected with or recovered from COVID-19 (not recorded which). Sample: PBMCs or T cells enriched from blood (not recorded which). This chain uses TRBV5-1 with TRBJ2-7, with 11 positions matching TRBD1. DNA for the CDR3: TGCGCCAGCAGCTTTGGGACAGGGGGAGAGCAGTACTTC. The encoded protein is CASSFGTGGEQYF. Supplemented by reference TRBV5-1 and TRBJ2-7, the full variable domain reads KAGVTQTPRYLIKTRGQQVTLSCSPISGHRSVSWYQQTPGQGLQFLFEYFSETQRNKGNFPGRFSGRQFSNSRSEMNVSTLELGDSALYLCASSFGTGGEQYFGPGTRLTVT.